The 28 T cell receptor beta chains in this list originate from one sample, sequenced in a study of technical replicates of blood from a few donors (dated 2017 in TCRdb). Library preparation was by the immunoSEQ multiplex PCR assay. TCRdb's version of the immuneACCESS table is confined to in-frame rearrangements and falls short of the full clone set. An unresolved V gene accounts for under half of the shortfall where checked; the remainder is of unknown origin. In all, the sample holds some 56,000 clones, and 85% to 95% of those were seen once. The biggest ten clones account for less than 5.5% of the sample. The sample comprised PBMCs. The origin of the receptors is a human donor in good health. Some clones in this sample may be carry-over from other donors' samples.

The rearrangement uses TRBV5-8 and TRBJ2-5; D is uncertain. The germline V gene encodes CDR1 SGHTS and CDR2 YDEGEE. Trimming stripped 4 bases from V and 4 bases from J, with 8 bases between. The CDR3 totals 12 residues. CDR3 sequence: CASSRLGETQYF. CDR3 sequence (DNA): TGTGCCAGCAGCCGCCTAGGAGAGACCCAGTACTTC.

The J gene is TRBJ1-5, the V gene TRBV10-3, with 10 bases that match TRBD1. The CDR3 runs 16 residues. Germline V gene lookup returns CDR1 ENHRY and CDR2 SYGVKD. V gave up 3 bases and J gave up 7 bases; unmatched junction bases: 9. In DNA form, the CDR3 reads TGTGCCATCAGTGAAGGGGACAGGGGACGGGGACAGCCCCAGCATTTT. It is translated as CAISEGDRGRGQPQHF.

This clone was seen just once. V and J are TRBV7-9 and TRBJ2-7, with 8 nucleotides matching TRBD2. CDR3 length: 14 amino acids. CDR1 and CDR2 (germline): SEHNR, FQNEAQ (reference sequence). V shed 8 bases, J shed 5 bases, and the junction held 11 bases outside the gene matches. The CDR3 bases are TGTGCCAGCGCCGTCGGGGGGGCGTATAACGAGCAGTACTTC. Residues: CASAVGGAYNEQYF.

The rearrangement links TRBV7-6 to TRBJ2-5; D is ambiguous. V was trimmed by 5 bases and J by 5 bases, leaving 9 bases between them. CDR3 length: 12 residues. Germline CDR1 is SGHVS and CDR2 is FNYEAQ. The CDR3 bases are TGTGCCAGCAGCCCTGGCAGGGAGACCCAGTACTTC. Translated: CASSPGRETQYF. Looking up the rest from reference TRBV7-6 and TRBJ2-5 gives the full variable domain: GAGVSQSPRYKVTKRGQDVALRCDPISGHVSLYWYRQALGQGPEFLTYFNYEAQQDKSGLPNDRFSAERPEGSISTLTIQRTEQRDSAMYRCASSPGRETQYFGPGTRLLVL.

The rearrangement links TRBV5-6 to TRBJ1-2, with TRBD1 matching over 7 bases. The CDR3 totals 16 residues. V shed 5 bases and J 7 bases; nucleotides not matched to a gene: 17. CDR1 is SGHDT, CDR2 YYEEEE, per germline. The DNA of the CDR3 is TGTGCCAGCAGTACCTTATCCGACAGGGCATTTTCTGGCTACACCTTC. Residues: CASSTLSDRAFSGYTF.

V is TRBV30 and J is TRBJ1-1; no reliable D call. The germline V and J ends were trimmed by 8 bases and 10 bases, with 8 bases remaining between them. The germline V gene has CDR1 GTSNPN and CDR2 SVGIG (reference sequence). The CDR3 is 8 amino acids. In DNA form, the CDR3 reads TGTGCCGGGGAGGGAGCTTTCTTT. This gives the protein CAGEGAFF.

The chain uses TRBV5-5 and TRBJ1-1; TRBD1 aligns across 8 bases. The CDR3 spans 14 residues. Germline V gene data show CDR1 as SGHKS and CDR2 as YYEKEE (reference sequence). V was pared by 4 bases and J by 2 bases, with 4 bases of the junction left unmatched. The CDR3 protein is CASSRGQENTEAFF. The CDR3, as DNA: TGTGCCAGCAGCCGGGGACAGGAAAACACTGAAGCTTTCTTT.

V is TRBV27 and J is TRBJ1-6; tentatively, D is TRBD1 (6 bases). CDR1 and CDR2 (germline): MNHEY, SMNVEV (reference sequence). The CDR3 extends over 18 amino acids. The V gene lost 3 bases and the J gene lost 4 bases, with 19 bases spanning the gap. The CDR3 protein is CASSFRAGDTSYNSPLHF. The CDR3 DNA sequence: TGTGCCAGCAGTTTTCGGGCAGGGGATACGAGTTATAATTCACCCCTCCACTTT.

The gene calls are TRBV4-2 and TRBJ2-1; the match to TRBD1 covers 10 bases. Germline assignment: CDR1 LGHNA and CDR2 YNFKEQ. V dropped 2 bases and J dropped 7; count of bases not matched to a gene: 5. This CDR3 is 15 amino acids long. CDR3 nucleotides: TGTGCCAGCAGCCAAACCCGACAGGGGGCTAATGAGCAGTTCTTC. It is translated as CASSQTRQGANEQFF.

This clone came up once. CDR3 bases: TGCGCCAGCAGCTCGACAGGGTCCTCACCCCTCCACTTT. This gives the protein CASSSTGSSPLHF. V usage is TRBV5-1 and J usage is TRBJ1-6; 7 bases agree with TRBD1. The V gene end was trimmed by 3 bases and the J gene end by 10 bases; junction bases not matched to a gene: 4. The CDR3 loop spans 13 amino acids. CDR1 is SGHRS and CDR2 is YFSETQ in the germline V gene.

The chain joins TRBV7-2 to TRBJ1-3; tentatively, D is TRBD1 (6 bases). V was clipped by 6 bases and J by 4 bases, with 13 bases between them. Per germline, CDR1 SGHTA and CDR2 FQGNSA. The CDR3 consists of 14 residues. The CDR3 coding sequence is TGTGCCAGCAGACAGGGTTCGCGCGGAAACACCATATATTTT. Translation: CASRQGSRGNTIYF.

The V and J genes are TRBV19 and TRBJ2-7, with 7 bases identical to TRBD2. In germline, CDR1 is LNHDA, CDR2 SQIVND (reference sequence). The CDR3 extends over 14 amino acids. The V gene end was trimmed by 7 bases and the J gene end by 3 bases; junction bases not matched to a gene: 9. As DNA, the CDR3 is TGTGCCAGTAAATCCGGGACTAATGACTACGAGCAGTACTTC. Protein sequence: CASKSGTNDYEQYF.

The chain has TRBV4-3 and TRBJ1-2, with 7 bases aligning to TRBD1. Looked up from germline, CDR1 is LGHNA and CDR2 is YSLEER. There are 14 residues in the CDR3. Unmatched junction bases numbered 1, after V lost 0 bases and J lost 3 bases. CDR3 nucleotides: TGCGCCAGCAGCCAAGATCAGGGGGACTATGGCTACACCTTC. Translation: CASSQDQGDYGYTF.

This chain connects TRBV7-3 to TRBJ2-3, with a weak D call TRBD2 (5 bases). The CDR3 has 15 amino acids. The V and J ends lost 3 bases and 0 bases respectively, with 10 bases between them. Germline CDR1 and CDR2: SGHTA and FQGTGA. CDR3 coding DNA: TGTGCCAGCAGCTTCGGACTGAAAAGCACAGATACGCAGTATTTT. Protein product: CASSFGLKSTDTQYF.

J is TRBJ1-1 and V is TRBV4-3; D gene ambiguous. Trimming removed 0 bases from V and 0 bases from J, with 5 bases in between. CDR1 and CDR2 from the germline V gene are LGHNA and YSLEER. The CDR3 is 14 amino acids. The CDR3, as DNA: TGCGCCAGCAGCCAAGATTATCTGAACACTGAAGCTTTCTTT. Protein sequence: CASSQDYLNTEAFF.

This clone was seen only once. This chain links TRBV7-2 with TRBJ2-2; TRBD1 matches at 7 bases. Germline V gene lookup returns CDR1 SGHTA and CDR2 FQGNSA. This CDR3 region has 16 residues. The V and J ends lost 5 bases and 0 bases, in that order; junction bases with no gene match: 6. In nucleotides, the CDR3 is TGTGCCAGCAGCCTAAGGACAGGATCGAACACCGGGGAGCTGTTTTTT. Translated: CASSLRTGSNTGELFF.

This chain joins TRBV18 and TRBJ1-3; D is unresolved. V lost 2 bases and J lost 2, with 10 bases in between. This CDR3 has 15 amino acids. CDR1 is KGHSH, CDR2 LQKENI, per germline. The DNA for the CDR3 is TGTGCCAGCTCACCAACAGTGGTCGCTGGAAACACCATATATTTT. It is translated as CASSPTVVAGNTIYF.

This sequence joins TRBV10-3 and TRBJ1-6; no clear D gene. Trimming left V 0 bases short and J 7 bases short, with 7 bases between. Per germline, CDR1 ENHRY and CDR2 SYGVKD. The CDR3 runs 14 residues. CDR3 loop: CAISESRENSPLHF. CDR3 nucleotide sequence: TGTGCCATCAGTGAGTCGAGGGAAAATTCACCCCTCCACTTT.

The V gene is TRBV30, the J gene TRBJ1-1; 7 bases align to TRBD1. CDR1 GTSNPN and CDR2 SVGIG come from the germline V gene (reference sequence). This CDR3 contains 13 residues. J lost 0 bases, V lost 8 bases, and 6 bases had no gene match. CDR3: CAIQGQLNTEAFF. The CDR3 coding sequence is TGTGCCATACAGGGACAGCTGAACACTGAAGCTTTCTTT.

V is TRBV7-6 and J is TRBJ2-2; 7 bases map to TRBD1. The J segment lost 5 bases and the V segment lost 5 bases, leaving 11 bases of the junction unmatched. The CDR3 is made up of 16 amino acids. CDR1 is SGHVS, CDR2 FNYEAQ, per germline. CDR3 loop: CASSTMGQIKTGELFF. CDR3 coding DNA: TGTGCCAGCAGCACTATGGGACAGATTAAGACCGGGGAGCTGTTTTTT.

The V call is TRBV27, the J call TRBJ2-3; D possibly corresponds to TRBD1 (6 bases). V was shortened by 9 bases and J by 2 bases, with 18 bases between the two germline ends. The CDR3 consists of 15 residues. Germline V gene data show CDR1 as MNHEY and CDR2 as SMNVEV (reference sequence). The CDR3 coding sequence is TGTGCCAGTTCAATCGGACAGTTTTCCACAGATACGCAGTATTTT. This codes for CASSIGQFSTDTQYF.

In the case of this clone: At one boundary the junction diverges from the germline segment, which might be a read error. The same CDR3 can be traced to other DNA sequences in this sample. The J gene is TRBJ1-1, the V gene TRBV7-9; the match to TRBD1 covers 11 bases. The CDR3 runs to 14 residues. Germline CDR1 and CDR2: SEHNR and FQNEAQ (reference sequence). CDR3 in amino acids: CASSLGTGGAEAFF. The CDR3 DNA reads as TGCGCCAGCAGCTTAGGGACAGGGGGTGCTGAAGCTTTCTTT.

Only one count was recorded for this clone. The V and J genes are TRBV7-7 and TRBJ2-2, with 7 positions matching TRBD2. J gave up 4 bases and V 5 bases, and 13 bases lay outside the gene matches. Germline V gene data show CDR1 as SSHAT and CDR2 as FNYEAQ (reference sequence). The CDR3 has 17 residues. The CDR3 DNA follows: TGTGCCAGCAGCCGGAATTCGGGCGGGAGCAGCACCGGGGAGCTGTTTTTT. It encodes CASSRNSGGSSTGELFF.

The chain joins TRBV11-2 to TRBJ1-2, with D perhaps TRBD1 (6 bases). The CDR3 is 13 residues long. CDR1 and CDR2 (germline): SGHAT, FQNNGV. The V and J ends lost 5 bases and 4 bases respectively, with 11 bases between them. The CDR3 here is CASSPGTTYGYTF. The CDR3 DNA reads TGTGCCAGCAGCCCGGGGACAACCTATGGCTACACCTTC. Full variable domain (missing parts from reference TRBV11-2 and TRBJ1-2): EAGVAQSPRYKIIEKRQSVAFWCNPISGHATLYWYQQILGQGPKLLIQFQNNGVVDDSQLPKDRFSAERLKGVDSTLKIQPAKLEDSAVYLCASSPGTTYGYTFGSGTRLTVV.

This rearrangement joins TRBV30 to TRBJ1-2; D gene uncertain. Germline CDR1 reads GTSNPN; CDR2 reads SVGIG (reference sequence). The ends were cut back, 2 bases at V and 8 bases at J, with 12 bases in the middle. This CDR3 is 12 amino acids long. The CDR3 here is CAWSRTPQGYTF. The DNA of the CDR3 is TGTGCCTGGAGTCGTACCCCTCAGGGCTACACCTTC.

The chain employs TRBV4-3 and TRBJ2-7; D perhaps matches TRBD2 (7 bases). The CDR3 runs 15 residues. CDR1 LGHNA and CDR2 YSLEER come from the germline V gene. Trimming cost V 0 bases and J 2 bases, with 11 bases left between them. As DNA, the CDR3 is TGCGCCAGCAGCCAAGACCGGGGGGCGACCTACGAGCAGTACTTC. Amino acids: CASSQDRGATYEQYF.

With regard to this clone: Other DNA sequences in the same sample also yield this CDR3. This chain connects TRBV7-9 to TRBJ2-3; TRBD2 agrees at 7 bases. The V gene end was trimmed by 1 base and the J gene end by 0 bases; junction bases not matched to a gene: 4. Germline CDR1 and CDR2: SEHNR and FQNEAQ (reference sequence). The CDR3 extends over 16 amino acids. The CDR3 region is CASSLGLAASTDTQYF. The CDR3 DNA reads TGTGCCAGCAGCTTAGGGCTAGCGGCTAGCACAGATACGCAGTATTTT.

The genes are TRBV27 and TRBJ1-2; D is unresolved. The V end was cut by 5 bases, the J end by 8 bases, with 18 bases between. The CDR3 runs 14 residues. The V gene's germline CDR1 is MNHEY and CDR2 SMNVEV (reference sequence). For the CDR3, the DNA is TGTGCCAGCAGTCTCCGCGGCACCACAAGGGGCTACACCTTC. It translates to CASSLRGTTRGYTF.